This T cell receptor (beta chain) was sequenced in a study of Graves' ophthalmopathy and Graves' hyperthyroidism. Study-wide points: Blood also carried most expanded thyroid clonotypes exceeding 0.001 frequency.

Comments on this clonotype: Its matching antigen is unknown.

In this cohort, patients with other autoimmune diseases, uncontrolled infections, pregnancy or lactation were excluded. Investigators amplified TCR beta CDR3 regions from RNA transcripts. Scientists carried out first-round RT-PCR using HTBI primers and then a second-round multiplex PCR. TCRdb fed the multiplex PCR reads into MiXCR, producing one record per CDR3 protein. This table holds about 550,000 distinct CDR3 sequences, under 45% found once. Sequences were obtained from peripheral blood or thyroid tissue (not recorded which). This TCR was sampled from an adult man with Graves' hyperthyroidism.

CDR3 DNA: TGTGCCAGTAAGCTAGCGGGAGGGGATGAGCAGTTCTTC. This gives the protein CASKLAGGDEQFF. This chain uses TRBV19 with TRBJ2-5; 12 bases line up with TRBD2. The last part of the DNA fits TRBJ2-1 better; the J call may be wrong. The CDR3 is made up of 13 amino acids. From germline, CDR1 is LNHDA and CDR2 SQIVND (reference sequence).